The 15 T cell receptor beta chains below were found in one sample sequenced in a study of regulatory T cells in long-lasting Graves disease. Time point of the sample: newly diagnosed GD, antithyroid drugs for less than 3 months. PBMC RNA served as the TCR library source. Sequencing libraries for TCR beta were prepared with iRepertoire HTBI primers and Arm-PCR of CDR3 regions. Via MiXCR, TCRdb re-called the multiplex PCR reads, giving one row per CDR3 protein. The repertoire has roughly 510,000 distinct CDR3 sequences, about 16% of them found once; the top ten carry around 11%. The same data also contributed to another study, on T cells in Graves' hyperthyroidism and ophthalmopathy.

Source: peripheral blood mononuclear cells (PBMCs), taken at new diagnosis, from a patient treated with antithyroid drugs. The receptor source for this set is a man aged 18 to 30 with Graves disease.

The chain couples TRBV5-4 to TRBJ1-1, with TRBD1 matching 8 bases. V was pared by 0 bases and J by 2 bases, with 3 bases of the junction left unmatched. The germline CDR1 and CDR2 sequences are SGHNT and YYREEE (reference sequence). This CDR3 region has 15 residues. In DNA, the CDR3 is TGTGCCAGCAGCTTGGACGGACAGGGAAACACTGAAGCTTTCTTT. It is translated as CASSLDGQGNTEAFF.

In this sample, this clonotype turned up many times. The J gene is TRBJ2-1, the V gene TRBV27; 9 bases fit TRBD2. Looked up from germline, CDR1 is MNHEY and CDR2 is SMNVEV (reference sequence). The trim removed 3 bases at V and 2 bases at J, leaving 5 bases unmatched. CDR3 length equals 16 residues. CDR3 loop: CASSLVAGVAYNEQFF. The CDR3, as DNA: TGTGCCAGCAGTTTGGTAGCGGGAGTGGCCTACAATGAGCAGTTCTTC.

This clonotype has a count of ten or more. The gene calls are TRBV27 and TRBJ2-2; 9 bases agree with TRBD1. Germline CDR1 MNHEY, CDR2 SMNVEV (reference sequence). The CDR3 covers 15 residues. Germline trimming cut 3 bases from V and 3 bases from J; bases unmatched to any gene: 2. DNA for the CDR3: TGTGCCAGCAGTTTGTGGGACAGGGACACCGGGGAGCTGTTTTTT. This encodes CASSLWDRDTGELFF.

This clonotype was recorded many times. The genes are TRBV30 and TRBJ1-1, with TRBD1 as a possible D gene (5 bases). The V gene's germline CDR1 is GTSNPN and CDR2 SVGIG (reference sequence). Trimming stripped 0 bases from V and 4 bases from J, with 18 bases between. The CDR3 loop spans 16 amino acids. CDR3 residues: CAWSVPYGDWGTEAFF. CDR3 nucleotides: TGTGCCTGGAGTGTACCGTATGGGGACTGGGGCACTGAAGCTTTCTTT.

The CDR3: CASLLRVSSYNEQFF. The DNA for the CDR3 is TGTGCCAGCCTATTGCGGGTAAGCTCCTACAATGAGCAGTTCTTC. This chain joins TRBV19 and TRBJ2-1; D might be TRBD2 (5 bases). CDR3 length equals 15 residues. In germline, CDR1 is LNHDA, CDR2 SQIVND (reference sequence). V was shortened by 9 bases and J by 0 bases, with 15 bases between the two germline ends.

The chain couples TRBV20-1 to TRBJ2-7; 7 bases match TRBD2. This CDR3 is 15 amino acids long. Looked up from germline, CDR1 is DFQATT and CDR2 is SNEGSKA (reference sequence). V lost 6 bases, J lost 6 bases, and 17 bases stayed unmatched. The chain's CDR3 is CSAAHRRDGGVEQYF. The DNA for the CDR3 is TGCAGTGCCGCACACAGGCGGGATGGGGGGGTCGAGCAGTACTTC.

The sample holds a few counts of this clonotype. CDR3 in amino acids: CASSHSATGRNNQPQHF. CDR3 DNA: TGTGCCAGCAGCCACTCCGCGACAGGGCGAAACAATCAGCCCCAGCATTTT. J is TRBJ1-5 and V is TRBV14, with 7 bases lining up with TRBD1. The V and J ends lost 3 bases and 3 bases, in that order; junction bases with no gene match: 11. Looked up from germline, CDR1 is SGHDN and CDR2 is FVKESK. The CDR3 runs 17 residues.

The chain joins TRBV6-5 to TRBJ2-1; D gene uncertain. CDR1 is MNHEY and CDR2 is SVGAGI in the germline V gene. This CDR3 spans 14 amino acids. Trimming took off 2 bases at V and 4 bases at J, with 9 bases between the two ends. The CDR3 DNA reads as TGTGCCAGCAGTTACGACTTACGGTACAATGAGCAGTTCTTC. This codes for CASSYDLRYNEQFF.

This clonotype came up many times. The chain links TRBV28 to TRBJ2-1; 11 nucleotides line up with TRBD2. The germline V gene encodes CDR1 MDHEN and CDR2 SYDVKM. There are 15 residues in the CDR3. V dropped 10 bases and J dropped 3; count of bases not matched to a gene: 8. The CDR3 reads CATRLAGLNYNEQFF. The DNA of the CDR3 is TGTGCCACCCGACTAGCGGGGTTAAACTACAATGAGCAGTTCTTC.

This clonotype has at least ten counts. As DNA, the CDR3 is TGTGCCAGCAGCCTAGGAACTCAGGGGTTCAACGAGCAGTACTTC. This encodes CASSLGTQGFNEQYF. This chain connects TRBV3-1 to TRBJ2-7; TRBD1 is a possible D gene (6 bases). The CDR3 spans 15 residues. Germline CDR1 is LGHDT and CDR2 is YNNKEL (reference sequence). The V end was cut by 4 bases, the J end by 5 bases, with 18 bases between.

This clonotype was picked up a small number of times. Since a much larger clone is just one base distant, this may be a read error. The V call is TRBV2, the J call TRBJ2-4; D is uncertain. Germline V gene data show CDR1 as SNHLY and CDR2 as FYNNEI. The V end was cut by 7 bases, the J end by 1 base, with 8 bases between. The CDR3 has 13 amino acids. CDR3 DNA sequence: TGTGCCAGCACCGGCCTGGCCAAAAACATTCAGTACTTC. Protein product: CASTGLAKNIQYF.

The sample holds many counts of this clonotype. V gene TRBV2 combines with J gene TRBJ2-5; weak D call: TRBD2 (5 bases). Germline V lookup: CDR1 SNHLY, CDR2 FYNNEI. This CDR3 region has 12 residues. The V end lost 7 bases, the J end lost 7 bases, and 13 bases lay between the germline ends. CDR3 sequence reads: CASNEFGGTQYF. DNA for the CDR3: TGTGCCAGCAACGAGTTTGGAGGGACCCAGTACTTC.

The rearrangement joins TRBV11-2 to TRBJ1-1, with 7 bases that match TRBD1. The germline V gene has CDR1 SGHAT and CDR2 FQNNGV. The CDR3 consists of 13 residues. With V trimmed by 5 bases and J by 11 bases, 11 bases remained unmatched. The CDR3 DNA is TGTGCCAGCAGCAAATGGGACAGAGGTTTCGCTTTCTTT. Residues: CASSKWDRGFAFF.

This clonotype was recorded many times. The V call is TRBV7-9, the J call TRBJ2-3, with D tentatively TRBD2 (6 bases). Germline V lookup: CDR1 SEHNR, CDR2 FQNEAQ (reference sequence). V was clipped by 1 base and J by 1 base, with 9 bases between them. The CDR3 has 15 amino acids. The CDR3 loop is CASSLGGVRTDTQYF. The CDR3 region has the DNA TGTGCCAGCAGCTTAGGCGGGGTACGCACAGATACGCAGTATTTT.

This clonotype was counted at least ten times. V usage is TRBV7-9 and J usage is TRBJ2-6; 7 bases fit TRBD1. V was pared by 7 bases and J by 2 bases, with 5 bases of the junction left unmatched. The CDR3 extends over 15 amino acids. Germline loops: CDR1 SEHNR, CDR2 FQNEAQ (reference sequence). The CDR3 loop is CASIQGGPGANVLTF. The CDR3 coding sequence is TGTGCCAGCATCCAAGGGGGCCCTGGGGCCAACGTCCTGACTTTC.